These 2 T cell receptor beta chains share one sample of origin, sequenced in a study of human thymus T cells (dated by TCRdb to 2020 to 2022). Library prep was done by the immunoSEQ multiplex PCR assay. TCRdb mirrors the immuneACCESS table, restricted to in-frame sequences. Some clones are absent from its copies; in checked studies, under half trace to an unresolved V gene, and the reason for the others is unknown. Recorded for this sample are tens of thousands of clones; 94% of them occurred a single time. The ten largest clones take up around 5.4% of the sample. The specimen sequenced was blood. The receptors here all came from a boy under two years old with a congenital heart defect but otherwise immunologically healthy.

The rearrangement links TRBV6-6 to TRBJ2-1; 8 bases line up with TRBD1. This CDR3 contains 15 residues. Germline CDR1 is MNHNY and CDR2 is SVGAGI (reference sequence). V lost 5 bases to trimming and J lost 6 bases; unmatched junction nucleotides: 9. CDR3 amino acids: CASSHGQGKINEQFF. CDR3 coding DNA: TGTGCCAGCAGTCACGGACAGGGAAAAATCAATGAGCAGTTCTTC.

The chain joins TRBV11-3 to TRBJ1-3; 7 bases fit TRBD1. The CDR3 loop spans 14 amino acids. Germline V CDR1 and CDR2: SGHNT, YENEEA. Trimming at V came to 4 bases and at J to 2 bases, leaving 2 bases not matched to a gene. The CDR3 protein is CASSSTGTGNTIYF. The DNA of the CDR3 is TGTGCCAGCAGCTCGACAGGGACTGGAAACACCATATATTTT. Combining the CDR3 with reference TRBV11-3 and TRBJ1-3 gives the whole variable domain EAGVVQSPRYKIIEKKQPVAFWCNPISGHNTLYWYLQNLGQGPELLIRYENEEAVDDSQLPKDRFSAERLKGVDSTLKIQPAELGDSAVYLCASSSTGTGNTIYFGEGSWLTVV.